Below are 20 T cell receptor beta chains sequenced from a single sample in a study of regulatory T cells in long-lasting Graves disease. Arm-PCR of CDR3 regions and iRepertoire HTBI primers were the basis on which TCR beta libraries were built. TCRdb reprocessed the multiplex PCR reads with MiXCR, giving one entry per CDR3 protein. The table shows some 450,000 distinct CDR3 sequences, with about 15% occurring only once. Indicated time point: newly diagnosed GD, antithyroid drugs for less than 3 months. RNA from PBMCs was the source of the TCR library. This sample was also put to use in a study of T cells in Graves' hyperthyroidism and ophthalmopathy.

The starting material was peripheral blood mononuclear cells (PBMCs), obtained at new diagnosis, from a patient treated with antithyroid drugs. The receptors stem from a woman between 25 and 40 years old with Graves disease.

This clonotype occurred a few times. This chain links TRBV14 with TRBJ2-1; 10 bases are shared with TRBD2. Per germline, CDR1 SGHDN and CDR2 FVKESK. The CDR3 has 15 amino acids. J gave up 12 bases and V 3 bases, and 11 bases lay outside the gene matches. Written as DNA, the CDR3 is TGTGCCAGCAGCCAGGACACCGGGACTAGCGAGGTGCAGTTCTTC. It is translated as CASSQDTGTSEVQFF.

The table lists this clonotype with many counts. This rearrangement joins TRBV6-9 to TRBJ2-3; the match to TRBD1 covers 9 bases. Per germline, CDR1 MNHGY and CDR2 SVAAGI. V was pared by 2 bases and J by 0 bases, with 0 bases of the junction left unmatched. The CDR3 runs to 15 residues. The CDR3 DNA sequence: TGTGCCAGCAGTTATGGGACAGGGAGCACAGATACGCAGTATTTT. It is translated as CASSYGTGSTDTQYF.

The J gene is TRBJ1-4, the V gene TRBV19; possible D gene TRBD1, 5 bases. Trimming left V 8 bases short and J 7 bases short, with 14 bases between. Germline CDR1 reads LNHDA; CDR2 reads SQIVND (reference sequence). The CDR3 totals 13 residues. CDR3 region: CASDGTTGEKLFF. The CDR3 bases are TGTGCCAGTGACGGGACTACTGGTGAAAAACTGTTTTTT.

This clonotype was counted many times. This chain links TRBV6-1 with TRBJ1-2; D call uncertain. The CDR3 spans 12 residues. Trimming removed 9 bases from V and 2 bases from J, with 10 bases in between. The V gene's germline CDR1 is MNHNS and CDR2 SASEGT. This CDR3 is CASSSSNYGYTF. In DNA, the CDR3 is TGTGCCAGTTCGAGTTCAAACTATGGCTACACCTTC.

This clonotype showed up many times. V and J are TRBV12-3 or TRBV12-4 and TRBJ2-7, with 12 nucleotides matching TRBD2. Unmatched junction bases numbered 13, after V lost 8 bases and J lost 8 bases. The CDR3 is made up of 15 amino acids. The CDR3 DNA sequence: TGTGCCAGCTCGCCCGGACTAGCGGGAAGTCGGCAGCAGTACTTC. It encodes CASSPGLAGSRQQYF.

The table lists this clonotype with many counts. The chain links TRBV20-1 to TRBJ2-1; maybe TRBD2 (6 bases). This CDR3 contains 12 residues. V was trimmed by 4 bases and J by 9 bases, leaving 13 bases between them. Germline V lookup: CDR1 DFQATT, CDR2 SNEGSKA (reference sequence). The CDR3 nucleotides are TGCAGTGCTACCGGGACTCCGGTTGAGCAGTTCTTC. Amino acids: CSATGTPVEQFF.

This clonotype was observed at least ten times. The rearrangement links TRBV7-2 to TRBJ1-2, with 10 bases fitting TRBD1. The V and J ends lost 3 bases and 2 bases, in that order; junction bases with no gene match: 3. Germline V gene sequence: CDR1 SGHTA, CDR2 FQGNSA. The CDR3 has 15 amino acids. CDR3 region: CASSLGQGRNYGYTF. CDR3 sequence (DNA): TGTGCCAGCAGCTTGGGACAGGGGCGAAACTATGGCTACACCTTC.

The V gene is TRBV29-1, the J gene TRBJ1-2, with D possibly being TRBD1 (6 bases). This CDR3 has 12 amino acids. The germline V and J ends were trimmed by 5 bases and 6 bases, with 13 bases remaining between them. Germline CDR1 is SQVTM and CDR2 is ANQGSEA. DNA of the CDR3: TGCAGCGTTCCTATGACAGGAGATGGCTACACCTTC. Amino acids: CSVPMTGDGYTF.

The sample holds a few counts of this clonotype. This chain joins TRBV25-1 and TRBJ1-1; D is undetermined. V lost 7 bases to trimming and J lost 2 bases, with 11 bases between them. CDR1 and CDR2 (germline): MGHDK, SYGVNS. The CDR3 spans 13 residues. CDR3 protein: CASTSWTNTEAFF. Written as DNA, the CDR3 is TGTGCCAGCACCTCCTGGACTAACACTGAAGCTTTCTTT.

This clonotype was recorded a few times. CDR3 bases: TGTGCCAGTAGTACCAGACCTGGCAATCAGCCCCAGCATTTT. Protein product: CASSTRPGNQPQHF. The gene calls are TRBV19 and TRBJ1-5; D gene unclear. CDR1 is LNHDA, CDR2 SQIVND, per germline (reference sequence). This CDR3 comprises 14 residues. V lost 4 bases, J lost 2 bases, and 9 bases lay in between. Based on the CDR3 plus reference TRBV19 and TRBJ1-5, the full variable domain is DGGITQSPKYLFRKEGQNVTLSCEQNLNHDAMYWYRQDPGQGLRLIYYSQIVNDFQKGDIAEGYSVSREKKESFPLTVTSAQKNPTAFYLCASSTRPGNQPQHFGDGTRLSIL.

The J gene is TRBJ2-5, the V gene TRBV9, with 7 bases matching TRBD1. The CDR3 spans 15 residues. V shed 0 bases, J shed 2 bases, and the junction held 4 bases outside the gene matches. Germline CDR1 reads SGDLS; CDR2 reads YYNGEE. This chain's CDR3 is CASSVVGTEQETQYF. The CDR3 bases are TGTGCCAGCAGCGTAGTAGGGACAGAGCAAGAGACCCAGTACTTC.

DNA for the CDR3: TGCGCCAGCAGCCAAGTCCAGGGGGTCAGGTACGAGCAGTACTTC. As protein: CASSQVQGVRYEQYF. The chain recombines TRBV4-1 with TRBJ2-7; TRBD1 agrees at 7 bases. The CDR3 totals 15 residues. Germline V gene sequence: CDR1 MGHRA, CDR2 YSYEKL. With 1 base clipped from V and 4 bases from J, the junction kept 7 bases outside the gene matches.

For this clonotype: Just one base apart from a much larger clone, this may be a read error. CDR3 sequence reads: CVSSWPGGADNEQFF. DNA of the CDR3: TGTGTCAGCAGCTGGCCAGGGGGAGCCGACAATGAGCAGTTCTTC. The chain recombines TRBV7-9 with TRBJ2-7, with 7 nucleotides matching TRBD1. The J call is in doubt because the DNA end fits TRBJ2-1 better. Germline loops: CDR1 SEHNR, CDR2 FQNEAQ (reference sequence). CDR3 length equals 15 residues.

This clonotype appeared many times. This CDR3 is CASSSQGIGYGYTF. The CDR3 region has the DNA TGTGCCAGCAGCTCCCAGGGGATAGGATATGGCTACACCTTC. This sequence joins TRBV11-2 and TRBJ1-2; a weak D match, TRBD1 (6 bases). The CDR3 loop spans 14 amino acids. Deletions cut 4 bases from V and 5 bases from J, with 14 bases between. Germline-derived CDR1 and CDR2 are SGHAT and FQNNGV.

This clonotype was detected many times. As DNA, the CDR3 is TGTGCCAGCAGCCACAGGTCAGATACGCAGTATTTT. Translation: CASSHRSDTQYF. The chain couples TRBV3-1 to TRBJ2-3; D call uncertain. V was shortened by 3 bases and J by 4 bases, with 5 bases between the two germline ends. Looked up from germline, CDR1 is LGHDT and CDR2 is YNNKEL (reference sequence). This CDR3 has 12 residues.

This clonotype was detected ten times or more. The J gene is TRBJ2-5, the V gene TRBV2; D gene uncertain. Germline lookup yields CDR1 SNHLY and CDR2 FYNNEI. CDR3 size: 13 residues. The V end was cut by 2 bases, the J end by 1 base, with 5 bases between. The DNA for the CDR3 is TGTGCCAGCAGTGAATTCCCCCAAGAGACCCAGTACTTC. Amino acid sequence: CASSEFPQETQYF.

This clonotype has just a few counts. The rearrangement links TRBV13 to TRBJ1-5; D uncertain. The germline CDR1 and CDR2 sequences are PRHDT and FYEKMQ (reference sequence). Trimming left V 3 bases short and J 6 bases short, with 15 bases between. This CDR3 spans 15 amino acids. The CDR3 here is CASSLGKGRGQPQHF. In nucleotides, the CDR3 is TGTGCCAGCAGCTTGGGGAAGGGTCGGGGTCAGCCCCAGCATTTT.

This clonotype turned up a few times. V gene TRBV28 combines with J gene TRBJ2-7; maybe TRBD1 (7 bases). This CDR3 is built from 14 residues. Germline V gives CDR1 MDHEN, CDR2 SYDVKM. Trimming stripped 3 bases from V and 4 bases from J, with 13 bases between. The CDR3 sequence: CASSFSSGGYEQYF. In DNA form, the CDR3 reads TGTGCCAGCAGTTTTTCATCAGGGGGGTACGAGCAGTACTTC.

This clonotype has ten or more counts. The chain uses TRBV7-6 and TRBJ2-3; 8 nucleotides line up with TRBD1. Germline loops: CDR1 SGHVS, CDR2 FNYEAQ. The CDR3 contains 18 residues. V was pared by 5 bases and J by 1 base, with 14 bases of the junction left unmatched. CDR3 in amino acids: CASSPLAPGQAGTDTQYF. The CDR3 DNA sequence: TGTGCCAGCAGCCCGCTAGCCCCGGGACAGGCCGGCACAGATACGCAGTATTTT.

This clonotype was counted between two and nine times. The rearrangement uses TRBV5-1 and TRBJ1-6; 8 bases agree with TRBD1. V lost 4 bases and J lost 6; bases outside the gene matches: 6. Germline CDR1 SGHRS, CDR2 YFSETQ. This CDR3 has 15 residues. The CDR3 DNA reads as TGCGCCAGCAGCCCGGGACAGGTCTCTAATTCACCCCTCCACTTT. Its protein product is CASSPGQVSNSPLHF.